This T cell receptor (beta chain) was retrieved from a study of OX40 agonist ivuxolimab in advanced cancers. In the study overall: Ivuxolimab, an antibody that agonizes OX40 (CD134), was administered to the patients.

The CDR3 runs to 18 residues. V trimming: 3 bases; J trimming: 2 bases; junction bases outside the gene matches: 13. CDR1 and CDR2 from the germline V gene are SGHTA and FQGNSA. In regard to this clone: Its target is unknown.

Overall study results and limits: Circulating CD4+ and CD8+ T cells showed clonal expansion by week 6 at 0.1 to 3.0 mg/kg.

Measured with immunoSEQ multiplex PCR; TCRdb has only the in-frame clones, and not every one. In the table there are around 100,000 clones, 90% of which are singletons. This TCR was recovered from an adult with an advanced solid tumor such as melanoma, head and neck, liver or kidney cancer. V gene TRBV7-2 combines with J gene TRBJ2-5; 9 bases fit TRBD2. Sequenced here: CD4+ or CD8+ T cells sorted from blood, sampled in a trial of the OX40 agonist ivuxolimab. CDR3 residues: CASSLRSVAGVRQETQYF. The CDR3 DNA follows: TGTGCCAGCAGCTTGAGATCTGTAGCGGGAGTTAGACAAGAGACCCAGTACTTC. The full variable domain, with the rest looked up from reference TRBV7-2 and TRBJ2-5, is GAGVSQSPSNKVTEKGKDVELRCDPISGHTALYWYRQSLGQGLEFLIYFQGNSAPDKSGLPSDRFSAERTGGSVSTLTIQRTQQEDSAVYLCASSLRSVAGVRQETQYFGPGTRLLVL.